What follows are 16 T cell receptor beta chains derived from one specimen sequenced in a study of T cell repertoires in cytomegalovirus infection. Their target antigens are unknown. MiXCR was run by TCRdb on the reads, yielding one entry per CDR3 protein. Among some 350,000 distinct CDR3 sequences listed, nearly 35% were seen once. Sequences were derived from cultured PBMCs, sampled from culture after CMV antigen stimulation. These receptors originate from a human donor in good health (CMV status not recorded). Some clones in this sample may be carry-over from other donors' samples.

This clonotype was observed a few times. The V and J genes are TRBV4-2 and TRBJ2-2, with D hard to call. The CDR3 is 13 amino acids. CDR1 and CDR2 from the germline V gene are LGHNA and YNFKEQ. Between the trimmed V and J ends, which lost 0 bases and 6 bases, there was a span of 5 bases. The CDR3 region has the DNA TGTGCCAGCAGCCAAGACACTTCCGGGGAGCTGTTTTTT. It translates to CASSQDTSGELFF.

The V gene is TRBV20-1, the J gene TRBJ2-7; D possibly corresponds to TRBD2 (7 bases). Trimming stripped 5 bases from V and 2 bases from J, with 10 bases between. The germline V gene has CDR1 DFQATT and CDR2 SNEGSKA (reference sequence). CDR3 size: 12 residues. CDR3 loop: CSAGGGAYEQYV. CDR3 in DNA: TGCAGTGCTGGAGGGGGGGCCTACGAGCAGTACGTC.

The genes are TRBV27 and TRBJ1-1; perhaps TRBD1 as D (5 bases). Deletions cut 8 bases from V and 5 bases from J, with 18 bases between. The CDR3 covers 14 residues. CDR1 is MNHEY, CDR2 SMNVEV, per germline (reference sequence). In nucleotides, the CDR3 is TGTGCCAGCCGCAGGGTGGGGGTAGGGACTGAAGCTTTCTTT. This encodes CASRRVGVGTEAFF.

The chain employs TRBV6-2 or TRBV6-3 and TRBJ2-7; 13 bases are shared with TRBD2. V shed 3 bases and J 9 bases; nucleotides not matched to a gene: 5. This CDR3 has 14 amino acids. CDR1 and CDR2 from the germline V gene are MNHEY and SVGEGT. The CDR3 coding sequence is TGTGCCAGCAGTTATGGACTAGCGGGAGCCCGGCAGTACGTC. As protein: CASSYGLAGARQYV.

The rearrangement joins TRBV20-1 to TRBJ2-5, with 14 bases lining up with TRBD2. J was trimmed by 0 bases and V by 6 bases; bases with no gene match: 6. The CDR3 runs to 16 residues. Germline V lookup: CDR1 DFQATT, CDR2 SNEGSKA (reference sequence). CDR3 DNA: TGCAGTGCGCCGAGGACTAGCGGGAGGTACCAAGAGACCCAGTACTTC. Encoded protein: CSAPRTSGRYQETQYF.

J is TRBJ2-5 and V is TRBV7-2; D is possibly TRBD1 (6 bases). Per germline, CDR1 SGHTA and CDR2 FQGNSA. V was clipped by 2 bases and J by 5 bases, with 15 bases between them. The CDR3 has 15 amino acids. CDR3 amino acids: CASSLPAGVGETQYF. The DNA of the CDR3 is TGTGCCAGCAGCTTACCCGCAGGGGTAGGGGAGACCCAGTACTTC.

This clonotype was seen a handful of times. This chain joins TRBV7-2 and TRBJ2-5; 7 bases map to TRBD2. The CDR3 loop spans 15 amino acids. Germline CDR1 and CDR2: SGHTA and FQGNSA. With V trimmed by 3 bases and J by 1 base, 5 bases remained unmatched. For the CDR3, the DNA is TGTGCCAGCAGCTTTGGCGGGAGAACCCAAGAGACCCAGTACTTC. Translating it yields CASSFGGRTQETQYF.

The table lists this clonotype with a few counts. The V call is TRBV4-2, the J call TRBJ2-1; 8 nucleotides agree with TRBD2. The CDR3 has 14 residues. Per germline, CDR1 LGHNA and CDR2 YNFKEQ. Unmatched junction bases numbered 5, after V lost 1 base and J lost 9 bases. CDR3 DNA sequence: TGTGCCAGCAGCCAAGTGGTAGCGGGGATTGAGCAGTTCTTC. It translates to CASSQVVAGIEQFF.

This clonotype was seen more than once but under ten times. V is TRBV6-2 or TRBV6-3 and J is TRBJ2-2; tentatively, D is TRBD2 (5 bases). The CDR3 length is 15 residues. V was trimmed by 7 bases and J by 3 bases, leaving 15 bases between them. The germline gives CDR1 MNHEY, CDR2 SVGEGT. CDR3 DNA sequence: TGTGCCAGCACCGAGACTACCCATCACACCGGGGAGCTGTTTTTT. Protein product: CASTETTHHTGELFF.

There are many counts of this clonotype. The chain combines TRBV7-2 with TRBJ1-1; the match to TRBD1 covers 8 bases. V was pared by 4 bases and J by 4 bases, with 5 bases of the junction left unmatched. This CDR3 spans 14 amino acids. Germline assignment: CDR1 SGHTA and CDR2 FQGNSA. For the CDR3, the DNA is TGTGCCAGCAGCTATCAGGGGGCTGGCACTGAAGCTTTCTTT. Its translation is CASSYQGAGTEAFF.

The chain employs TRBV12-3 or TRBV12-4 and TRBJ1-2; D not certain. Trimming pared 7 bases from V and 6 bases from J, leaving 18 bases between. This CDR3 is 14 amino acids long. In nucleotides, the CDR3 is TGTGCCAGCACCTTCGACACCAACTATAATGGCTACACCTTC. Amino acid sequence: CASTFDTNYNGYTF.

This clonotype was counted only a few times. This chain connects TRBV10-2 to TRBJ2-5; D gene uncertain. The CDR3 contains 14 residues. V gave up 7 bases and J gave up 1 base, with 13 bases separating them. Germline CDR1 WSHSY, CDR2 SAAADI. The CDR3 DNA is TGCGCCAGCACGAGCTCAGTATCCCAAGAGACCCAGTACTTC. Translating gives CASTSSVSQETQYF.

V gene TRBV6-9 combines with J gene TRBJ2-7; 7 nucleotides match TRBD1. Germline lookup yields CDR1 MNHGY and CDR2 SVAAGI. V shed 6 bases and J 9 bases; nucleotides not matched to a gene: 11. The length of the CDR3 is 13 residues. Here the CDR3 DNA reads TGTGCCAGCAGATGGGACAGTAGGGTCGGGCAGTACTTC. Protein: CASRWDSRVGQYF.

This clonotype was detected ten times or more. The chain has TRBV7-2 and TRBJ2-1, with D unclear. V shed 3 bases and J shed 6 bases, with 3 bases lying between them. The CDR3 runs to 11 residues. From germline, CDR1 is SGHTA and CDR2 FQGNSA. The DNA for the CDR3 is TGTGCCAGCAGCTTTAGCAATGAGCAGTTCTTC. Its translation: CASSFSNEQFF. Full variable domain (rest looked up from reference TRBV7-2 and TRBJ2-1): GAGVSQSPSNKVTEKGKDVELRCDPISGHTALYWYRQSLGQGLEFLIYFQGNSAPDKSGLPSDRFSAERTGGSVSTLTIQRTQQEDSAVYLCASSFSNEQFFGPGTRLTVL.

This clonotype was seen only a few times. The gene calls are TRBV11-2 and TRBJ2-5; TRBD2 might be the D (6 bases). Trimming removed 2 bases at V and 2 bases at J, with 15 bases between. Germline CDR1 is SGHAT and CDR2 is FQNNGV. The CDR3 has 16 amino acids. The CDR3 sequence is CASSLIIAADQETQYF. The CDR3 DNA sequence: TGTGCCAGCAGCTTAATTATAGCGGCCGATCAAGAGACCCAGTACTTC.

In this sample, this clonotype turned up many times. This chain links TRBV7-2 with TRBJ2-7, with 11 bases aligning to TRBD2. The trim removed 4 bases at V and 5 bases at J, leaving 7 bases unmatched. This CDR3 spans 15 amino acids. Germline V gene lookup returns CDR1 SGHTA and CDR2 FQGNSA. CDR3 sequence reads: CASSSGGTSGHEQYF. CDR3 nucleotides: TGTGCCAGCAGCTCGGGCGGGACTAGCGGCCACGAGCAGTACTTC.